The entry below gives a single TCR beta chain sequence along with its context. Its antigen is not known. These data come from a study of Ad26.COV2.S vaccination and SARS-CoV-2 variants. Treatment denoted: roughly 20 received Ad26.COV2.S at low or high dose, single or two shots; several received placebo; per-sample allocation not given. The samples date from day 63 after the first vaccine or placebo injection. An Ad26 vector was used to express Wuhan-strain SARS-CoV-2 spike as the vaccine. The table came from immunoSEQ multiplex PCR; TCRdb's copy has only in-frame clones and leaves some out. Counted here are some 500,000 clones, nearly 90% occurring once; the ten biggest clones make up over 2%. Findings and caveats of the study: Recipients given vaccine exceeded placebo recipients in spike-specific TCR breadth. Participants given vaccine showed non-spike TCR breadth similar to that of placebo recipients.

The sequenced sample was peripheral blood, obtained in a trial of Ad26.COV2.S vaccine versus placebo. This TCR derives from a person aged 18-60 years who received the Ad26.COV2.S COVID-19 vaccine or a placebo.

The DNA of the CDR3 is TGTGCCAGCAGTTCGCCCAGTCTGCCGTATTTTCCCTACGAGCAGTACTTC. Its translation: CASSSPSLPYFPYEQYF. This chain connects TRBV6-2 or TRBV6-3 to TRBJ2-7, with D hard to call. Looked up from germline, CDR1 is MNHEY and CDR2 is SVGEGT. CDR3 length: 17 amino acids. Trimming left V 4 bases short and J 2 bases short, with 21 bases between.